This is a list of T cell receptor beta chains from one sample in a study of CD8 T cells in Susac syndrome. TCRdb passed the immunoSEQ multiplex PCR reads through MiXCR, listing each CDR3 protein once. Seen here are hundreds of thousands of distinct CDR3 sequences, 90% to 97% observed once, and the top ten hold 0.08% to 0.11%. Material: CD4+ T cells from PBMCs. These receptors all come from a human donor with Susac syndrome. Each CDR3 is given with its conserved first and last residue. The D gene is left open where the match is weak. Clone size is shown for a subset of rows, as once, few, many or a class of expanded clone.

clone_size	j_call	d_call	v_call	cdr3_length	cdr3_aa	cdr3_nt
NA	TRBJ2-7	NA	TRBV12-3/TRBV12-4	16	CASSLLGIRASYEQYF	TGTGCCAGCAGTTTATTGGGAATTCGGGCCTCCTACGAGCAGTACTTC
NA	TRBJ1-1	TRBD1	TRBV14	14	CASSRDSWGTEAFF	TGTGCCAGCAGCCGGGACAGCTGGGGCACTGAAGCTTTCTTT
NA	TRBJ1-1	NA	TRBV20-1	13	CSARGELNTEAFF	TGCAGTGCTAGGGGAGAGCTGAACACTGAAGCTTTCTTT
NA	TRBJ2-1	NA	TRBV10-3	15	CAISESTPGSNEQFF	TGTGCCATCAGTGAGTCGACTCCAGGTTCCAATGAGCAGTTCTTC
NA	TRBJ2-2	NA	TRBV7-2	15	CASSLAGGRTGELFF	TGTGCCAGCAGCTTAGCGGGAGGCAGGACCGGGGAGCTGTTTTTT
NA	TRBJ2-1	NA	TRBV20-1	12	CSARAGPNEQFF	TGCAGTGCTAGAGCGGGCCCAAATGAGCAGTTCTTC
NA	TRBJ1-1	NA	TRBV28	16	CASTLQLKLRGTEAFF	TGTGCCAGCACCCTTCAGTTGAAACTGCGGGGCACTGAAGCTTTCTTT
NA	TRBJ1-2	NA	TRBV24-1	14	CATSDAWGYYGYTF	TGTGCCACCAGTGACGCGTGGGGTTACTATGGCTACACCTTC
NA	TRBJ2-3	NA	TRBV20-1	12	CSARVSADTQYF	TGCAGTGCTAGAGTGAGTGCAGATACGCAGTATTTT
NA	TRBJ1-1	TRBD1	TRBV5-1	12	CASSPGTGEAFF	TGCGCCAGCAGCCCTGGGACAGGGGAAGCTTTCTTT
once	TRBJ2-1	TRBD2	TRBV29-1	13	CSVPRTRRDEQFF	TGCAGCGTCCCCCGGACTAGGAGGGATGAGCAGTTCTTC
NA	TRBJ2-2	NA	TRBV30	15	CAWSGLGGFTGELFF	TGTGCCTGGAGTGGACTGGGGGGATTCACCGGGGAGCTGTTTTTT
once	TRBJ1-3	NA	TRBV9	15	CASSKTGDSENTIYF	TGTGCCAGCAGCAAGACAGGCGACTCTGAAAACACCATATATTTT
NA	TRBJ2-3	NA	TRBV7-2	14	CASSLGARSDTQYF	TGTGCCAGCAGCTTGGGGGCTAGATCAGATACGCAGTATTTT
NA	TRBJ2-7	NA	TRBV5-6	13	CASSFPDRYEQYF	TGTGCCAGCAGCTTCCCGGACAGATACGAGCAGTACTTC
NA	TRBJ1-4	NA	TRBV11-3	12	CASSSDGGKLFF	TGTGCCAGCAGCTCAGACGGGGGAAAACTGTTTTTT
NA	TRBJ2-5	TRBD1	TRBV27	15	CASGRQGTSQETQYF	TGTGCCAGCGGAAGACAGGGGACCAGCCAAGAGACCCAGTACTTC
NA	TRBJ1-1	TRBD1	TRBV28	16	CASSSPGQGTDTEAFF	TGTGCCAGCAGTTCCCCGGGACAGGGGACGGACACTGAAGCTTTCTTT
NA	TRBJ2-1	TRBD1	TRBV5-1	15	CASSPGTGPSNEQFF	TGCGCCAGCAGCCCCGGGACAGGGCCTTCTAATGAGCAGTTCTTC
NA	TRBJ1-5	NA	TRBV7-9	15	CASSLDGSGDQPQHF	TGTGCCAGCAGCTTAGATGGCAGCGGGGATCAGCCCCAGCATTTT
once	TRBJ1-2	NA	TRBV7-9	11	CASTLGSGYTF	TGTGCCAGCACCCTTGGCAGTGGCTACACCTTC
NA	TRBJ2-5	TRBD2	TRBV7-3	13	CASSASGKETQYF	TGTGCCAGCAGCGCTAGCGGCAAAGAGACCCAGTACTTC
once	TRBJ1-5	NA	TRBV12-3/TRBV12-4	14	CASTFDQGNQPQHF	TGTGCCAGCACCTTCGATCAGGGCAATCAGCCCCAGCATTTT
NA	TRBJ2-1	TRBD1	TRBV30	14	CAWTKDRIHNEQFF	TGTGCCTGGACAAAGGACAGGATCCACAATGAGCAGTTCTTC
NA	TRBJ1-2	TRBD1	TRBV28	14	CASSLPNRGGGYTF	TGTGCCAGCAGTTTACCGAACAGGGGAGGGGGCTACACCTTC
NA	TRBJ1-2	NA	TRBV30	13	CAWSVQPTRGYTF	TGTGCCTGGAGTGTACAGCCGACCCGCGGCTACACCTTC
NA	TRBJ2-2	NA	TRBV29-1	14	CSVDKRANTGELFF	TGCAGCGTTGACAAGCGGGCGAACACCGGGGAGCTGTTTTTT
NA	TRBJ2-5	TRBD2	TRBV27	12	CASSPTSGQPYF	TGTGCCAGCAGTCCGACTAGCGGCCAACCTTACTTC
NA	TRBJ2-2	TRBD2	TRBV10-3	14	CAAGLAANTGELFF	TGTGCCGCGGGACTAGCCGCGAACACCGGGGAGCTGTTTTTT
NA	TRBJ2-7	NA	TRBV5-4	14	CASSLGLDGYEQYF	TGTGCCAGCAGCTTGGGGCTAGACGGCTACGAGCAGTACTTC
NA	TRBJ2-3	NA	TRBV29-1	13	CSVEGQYEDTQYF	TGCAGCGTTGAAGGGCAGTACGAGGATACGCAGTATTTT
NA	TRBJ1-4	NA	TRBV29-1	12	CSVEGGEEKLFF	TGCAGCGTTGAAGGGGGCGAGGAAAAACTGTTTTTT
NA	TRBJ2-1	NA	TRBV9	14	CASRVDPGYNEQFF	TGTGCCAGCAGGGTAGACCCCGGATACAATGAGCAGTTCTTC
NA	TRBJ2-4	NA	TRBV27	13	CASSVYYRTVQYF	TGTGCCAGCAGTGTCTACTACCGGACAGTTCAGTACTTC
NA	TRBJ2-5	TRBD2	TRBV20-1	13	CSAWISGRETQYF	TGCAGTGCTTGGATTAGCGGGAGGGAGACCCAGTACTTC
once	TRBJ2-2	TRBD1	TRBV20-1	14	CSANDRGNTGELFF	TGCAGTGCTAACGACAGGGGTAACACCGGGGAGCTGTTTTTT
NA	TRBJ1-4	NA	TRBV29-1	15	CSVEEAPLGGEKLFF	TGCAGCGTTGAAGAGGCACCCCTTGGGGGTGAAAAACTGTTTTTT
NA	TRBJ2-5	NA	TRBV5-1	14	CASSWGGRDGTQYF	TGCGCCAGCAGCTGGGGGGGCCGGGACGGGACCCAGTACTTC
NA	TRBJ1-2	NA	TRBV21-1	15	CASSKPPTAIYGYTF	TGTGCCAGCAGCAAACCCCCGACAGCGATCTATGGCTACACCTTC
NA	TRBJ2-1	NA	TRBV5-1	14	CASSSTGSYNEQFF	TGCGCCAGCAGCTCAACAGGCTCCTACAATGAGCAGTTCTTC
NA	TRBJ2-2	TRBD2	TRBV6-1	17	CASRGLAGGPDTGELFF	TGTGCCAGCAGAGGACTAGCGGGGGGTCCGGACACCGGGGAGCTGTTTTTT
NA	TRBJ2-6	TRBD1	TRBV24-1	18	CATSDPQGAPSGANVLTF	TGTGCCACCAGTGATCCGCAGGGGGCCCCCTCTGGGGCCAACGTCCTGACTTTC
NA	TRBJ1-1	NA	TRBV20-1	12	CSATDGNTEAFF	TGCAGTGCTACCGACGGGAACACTGAAGCTTTCTTT
NA	TRBJ2-7	NA	TRBV18	15	CASSPTNPGPLRQYF	TGTGCCAGCTCACCTACGAATCCGGGACCACTACGGCAGTACTTC
NA	TRBJ1-4	NA	TRBV4-1	16	CASSQEGVATNEKLFF	TGCGCCAGCAGCCAAGAAGGCGTCGCTACTAATGAAAAACTGTTTTTT
NA	TRBJ1-1	NA	TRBV5-1	15	CASSLGWAANTEAFF	TGCGCCAGCAGCCTGGGGTGGGCGGCGAACACTGAAGCTTTCTTT
NA	TRBJ2-7	NA	TRBV30	14	CAWKVVRGRYEQYF	TGTGCCTGGAAGGTGGTAAGGGGCCGCTACGAGCAGTACTTC
NA	TRBJ1-4	NA	TRBV12-3/TRBV12-4	13	CASSIRFREKLFF	TGTGCCAGCAGCATCAGGTTTCGAGAAAAACTGTTTTTT
NA	TRBJ2-1	NA	TRBV7-9	11	CASSLEGEQFF	TGTGCCAGCAGCTTAGAGGGAGAGCAGTTCTTC
NA	TRBJ2-1	TRBD1	TRBV30	16	CAWSRGGDRGYNEQFF	TGTGCCTGGAGCCGAGGTGGGGACAGGGGGTACAATGAGCAGTTCTTC
NA	TRBJ2-1	TRBD1	TRBV24-1	13	CATSLGQTNEQFF	TGTGCCACCAGTCTGGGACAGACCAATGAGCAGTTCTTC
NA	TRBJ1-5	NA	TRBV3-1	13	CASSQVRGGPQHF	TGTGCCAGCAGCCAAGTCCGGGGGGGGCCCCAGCATTTT